This T cell receptor (beta chain) came from a study of OX40 agonist ivuxolimab in advanced cancers. Germline CDR1 and CDR2: KGHSH and LQKENI. V shed 3 bases and J shed 6 bases, with 15 bases lying between them. CDR3 length equals 14 residues. Using immunoSEQ multiplex PCR, the repertoire was profiled, and TCRdb retains in-frame clones only, with some absent. Of fewer than 60,000 clones listed, 80% to 90% are singletons. Source: CD4+ or CD8+ T cells sorted from blood, taken in a trial of the OX40 agonist ivuxolimab. This clonotype was obtained from an adult with an advanced solid tumor such as melanoma, head and neck, liver or kidney cancer. The rearrangement joins TRBV18 to TRBJ2-7; the D gene is possibly TRBD1 (6 bases). CDR3 loop: CASSPSAGESEQYV. CDR3 in DNA: TGTGCCAGCTCACCTTCGGCAGGGGAATCCGAGCAGTACGTC.